Following are 16 T cell receptor beta chains from one sample sequenced in a study of T-cell reconstitution after alpha-beta-depleted transplantation in children (TCRdb year 2016). The sample's treatment or condition, from its label and the paper: allogeneic hematopoietic cell transplantation with graft depleted of TCRalphabeta T cells and CD19 B cells. The method was PCR. Sequenced using an Illumina HiSeq 2500. To normalize quantification of the TCRbeta repertoire, the TCR libraries were built with molecular barcoding that relied on unique molecular identifiers. TCRdb's own reprocessing of the public reads used fastp at Q25 and MiXCR and kept productive beta chains. Under each unique CDR3 protein, matching rows form one entry showing the most common genes and DNA. In this sample the table shows approximately 520,000 distinct CDR3 sequences, about 10% of which occur a single time. The top ten clonotypes cover 13% to 15% of the sample.

The sequenced sample was PBMCs, mostly from graft donor cells, obtained 180 days after TCRalphabeta/CD19-depleted stem cell transplant. Every receptor here comes from a female patient between 2 and 15 years old who had a stem cell transplant for aplastic anemia, so the T cells may come from the graft donor.

The rearrangement links TRBV30 to TRBJ1-3; maybe TRBD1 (5 bases). Germline V CDR1 and CDR2: GTSNPN, SVGIG (reference sequence). The CDR3 runs 13 residues. The ends were cut back, 1 base at V and 2 bases at J, with 6 bases in the middle. The CDR3 sequence: CAWSGGPGNTIYF. CDR3 sequence (DNA): TGTGCCTGGAGTGGGGGCCCTGGAAACACCATATATTTT.

This clonotype was seen more than once but under ten times. The chain couples TRBV11-3 to TRBJ2-7; D ambiguous. This CDR3 region has 13 residues. The V gene's germline CDR1 is SGHNT and CDR2 YENEEA. V lost 8 bases to trimming and J lost 3 bases, with 14 bases between them. CDR3 in amino acids: CASSKEVDYEQYF. The DNA for the CDR3 is TGTGCCAGCTCCAAGGAAGTGGACTACGAGCAGTACTTC.

Remarks on this clonotype: An end of the junction differs from the germline gene, which may be a read error. The rearrangement links TRBV3-1 to TRBJ2-3; 12 positions agree with TRBD2. Looked up from germline, CDR1 is LGHDT and CDR2 is YNNKEL (reference sequence). CDR3 length: 20 residues. The CDR3 region has the DNA TGTGCCAGCTGCCAAGTCCTTTGGGGGTTGACTAGCGGGAGTACAGATACGCAGTATTTT. It specifies CASCQVLWGLTSGSTDTQYF.

In its sample, this clonotype was seen many times. The chain links TRBV6-1 to TRBJ2-5; unclear D gene. Germline V gene lookup returns CDR1 MNHNS and CDR2 SASEGT. This CDR3 is 12 amino acids long. Trimming removed 4 bases at V and 4 bases at J, with 7 bases between. Here the CDR3 reads CASSAVLETQYF. As DNA, the CDR3 is TGTGCCAGCAGTGCCGTCCTAGAGACCCAGTACTTC.

This clonotype came up a few times. The chain joins TRBV29-1 to TRBJ2-5; 7 bases map to TRBD2. The ends lost 3 bases at V and 5 bases at J; junction bases unmatched: 3. From germline, CDR1 is SQVTM and CDR2 ANQGSEA. This CDR3 is built from 12 residues. In DNA, the CDR3 is TGCAGCGTTGAGGAGCGGGGTGAGACCCAGTACTTC. Its translation is CSVEERGETQYF.

The chain couples TRBV29-1 to TRBJ1-4, with a possible D match to TRBD1 (5 bases). Germline V gene lookup returns CDR1 SQVTM and CDR2 ANQGSEA. V was shortened by 7 bases and J by 3 bases, with 12 bases between the two germline ends. The CDR3 consists of 13 residues. The CDR3 DNA sequence: TGCAGCGCGTGGGCCAGGGCTAATGAAAAACTGTTTTTT. Encoded protein: CSAWARANEKLFF.

There are a few counts of this clonotype. This chain joins TRBV7-9 and TRBJ1-1; 8 bases align to TRBD1. The germline gives CDR1 SEHNR, CDR2 FQNEAQ (reference sequence). This CDR3 region has 16 residues. V shed 7 bases and J 3 bases; nucleotides not matched to a gene: 13. For the CDR3, the DNA is TGTGCCAGCAACCGGGACAGGCGGGGCCCGGACACTGAAGCTTTCTTT. Its protein product is CASNRDRRGPDTEAFF. The full variable domain, in which reference TRBV7-9 and TRBJ1-1 provide the parts outside the CDR3, is DTGVSQNPRHKITKRGQNVTFRCDPISEHNRLYWYRQTLGQGPEFLTYFQNEAQLEKSRLLSDRFSAERPKGSFSTLEIQRTEQGDSAMYLCASNRDRRGPDTEAFFGQGTRLTVV.

This clonotype came up a few times. The rearrangement uses TRBV9 and TRBJ2-2; tentative D call: TRBD2 (7 bases). This CDR3 contains 15 residues. The V end was cut by 2 bases, the J end by 5 bases, with 13 bases between. CDR1 and CDR2 (germline): SGDLS, YYNGEE. The CDR3 DNA follows: TGTGCCAGCAGCGTGACGGGGGGCAGGACCGGGGAGCTGTTTTTT. This sequence encodes CASSVTGGRTGELFF.

There are a few counts of this clonotype. The chain links TRBV19 to TRBJ1-2; weak D call: TRBD1 (5 bases). V dropped 9 bases and J dropped 4 bases, with 18 bases sitting between them. The CDR3 is made up of 14 amino acids. Germline-derived CDR1 and CDR2 are LNHDA and SQIVND (reference sequence). In DNA, the CDR3 is TGTGCCAGCTCCCCAAGACAGCAGCTCTATGGCTACACCTTC. As protein: CASSPRQQLYGYTF.

The table lists this clonotype with a few counts. The genes are TRBV12-3 or TRBV12-4 and TRBJ1-1; D possibly corresponds to TRBD1 (5 bases). The length of the CDR3 is 13 residues. The V and J ends lost 7 bases and 0 bases respectively, with 9 bases between them. Written as DNA, the CDR3 is TGTGCCAGCACCGTGGGACTGAACACTGAAGCTTTCTTT. It yields the protein CASTVGLNTEAFF.

This clonotype showed up just a few times. This chain joins TRBV5-1 and TRBJ2-1; D not certain. V lost 3 bases to trimming and J lost 3 bases, with 10 bases between them. The CDR3 has 14 amino acids. CDR1 and CDR2 (germline): SGHRS, YFSETQ. CDR3 loop: CASSWVNLYNEQFF. The DNA for the CDR3 is TGCGCCAGCAGCTGGGTGAATCTCTACAATGAGCAGTTCTTC.

The chain carries TRBV5-1 and TRBJ1-2, with D uncertain. Trimming stripped 4 bases from V and 4 bases from J, with 17 bases between. Germline V gene sequence: CDR1 SGHRS, CDR2 YFSETQ. The CDR3 covers 15 residues. CDR3 region: CASSGTTSAPYGYTF. Here the CDR3 DNA reads TGCGCCAGCAGCGGAACTACAAGCGCTCCCTATGGCTACACCTTC.

J is TRBJ1-1 and V is TRBV24-1; unclear D gene. CDR3 length: 13 residues. Trimming stripped 3 bases from V and 5 bases from J, with 9 bases between. Germline lookup yields CDR1 KGHDR and CDR2 SFDVKD. This CDR3 reads CATSDHGSTEAFF. Written as DNA, the CDR3 is TGTGCCACCAGTGATCACGGATCGACTGAAGCTTTCTTT.

The chain employs TRBV20-1 and TRBJ2-3, with no clear D. The CDR3 loop spans 12 amino acids. V was shortened by 1 base and J by 9 bases, with 11 bases between the two germline ends. CDR1 and CDR2 (germline): DFQATT, SNEGSKA (reference sequence). The CDR3 spells CSARVGPLTQYF. The CDR3 region has the DNA TGCAGTGCTAGAGTTGGTCCCCTCACGCAGTATTTT.

The CDR3 sequence is CASGSDSWLNQPQHF. The CDR3 coding sequence is TGTGCTAGTGGATCAGACAGCTGGTTAAATCAGCCCCAGCATTTT. The chain has TRBV12-5 and TRBJ1-5, with TRBD1 as a possible D gene (5 bases). The CDR3 totals 15 residues. Germline V lookup: CDR1 LGHNT, CDR2 FRNRAP. The V end was cut by 6 bases, the J end by 4 bases, with 16 bases between.

This clonotype came up many times. One end of the junction fails to match germline, which may point to a read error. The chain couples TRBV3-1 to TRBJ2-7, with a tentative D call TRBD1 (7 bases). Per the germline V gene, CDR1 is LGHDT and CDR2 is YNNKEL (reference sequence). The CDR3 runs 12 residues. The CDR3, as DNA: TGCGCCAGCAGCCAGGGGGGCTACGAGCAGTACTTC. Its translation is CASSQGGYEQYF.